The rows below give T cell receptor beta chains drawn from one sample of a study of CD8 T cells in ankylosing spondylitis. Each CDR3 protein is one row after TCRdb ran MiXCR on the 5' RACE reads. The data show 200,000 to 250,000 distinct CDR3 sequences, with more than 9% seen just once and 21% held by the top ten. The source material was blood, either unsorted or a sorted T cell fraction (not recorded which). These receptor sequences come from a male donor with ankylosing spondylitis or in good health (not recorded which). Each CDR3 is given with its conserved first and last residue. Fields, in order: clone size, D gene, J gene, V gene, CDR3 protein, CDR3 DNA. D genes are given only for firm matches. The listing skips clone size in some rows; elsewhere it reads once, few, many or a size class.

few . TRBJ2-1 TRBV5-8 CASQIRDPSSYNEQFF TGTGCCAGCCAGATCCGGGACCCGAGCTCCTACAATGAGCAGTTCTTC
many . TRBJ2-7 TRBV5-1 CASSDFNEQYF TGCGCCAGCAGCGACTTCAACGAGCAGTACTTC
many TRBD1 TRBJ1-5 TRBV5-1 CASSLAPGQGNQPQHF TGCGCCAGCAGCTTGGCCCCGGGACAGGGGAATCAGCCCCAGCATTTT
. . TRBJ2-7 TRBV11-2 CASSSKWEQYF TGTGCCAGCAGCTCCAAATGGGAGCAGTACTTC
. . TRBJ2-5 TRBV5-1 CASSSLWSGSETQYF TGCGCCAGCAGCTCCCTATGGTCAGGGTCGGAGACCCAGTACTTC
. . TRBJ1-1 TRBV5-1 CASSPDSDRNTEAFF TGCGCCAGCAGCCCTGACTCGGACAGAAACACTGAAGCTTTCTTT
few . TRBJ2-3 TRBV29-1 CSVEMGDSTDTQYF TGCAGCGTTGAGATGGGGGATTCCACAGATACGCAGTATTTT
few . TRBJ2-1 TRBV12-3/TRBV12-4 CASSLAFVILGSENNEQFF TGTGCCAGCAGTTTAGCGTTTGTTATTTTAGGATCTGAGAACAATGAGCAGTTCTTC
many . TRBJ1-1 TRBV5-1 CASSFAGTGVGNTEAFF TGCGCCAGCAGCTTCGCAGGAACCGGGGTCGGAAACACTGAAGCTTTCTTT
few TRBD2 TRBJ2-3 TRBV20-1 CSAPTGTSGGAKGTDTQYF TGCAGTGCGCCAACGGGGACTAGCGGGGGGGCGAAGGGTACAGATACGCAGTATTTT
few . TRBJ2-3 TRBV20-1 CSASTPINRGTDTQYF TGCAGTGCATCCACCCCCATTAATAGGGGCACAGATACGCAGTATTTT
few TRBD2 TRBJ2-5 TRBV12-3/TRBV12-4 CASSDRAGGTQETQYF TGTGCCAGCAGTGATCGAGCGGGGGGGACCCAAGAGACCCAGTACTTC
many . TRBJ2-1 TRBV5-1 CASSLRTATYNEQFF TGCGCCAGCAGCCTGAGAACTGCCACCTACAATGAGCAGTTCTTC
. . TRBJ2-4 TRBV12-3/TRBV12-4 CASSYGTKYIQYF TGTGCCAGCAGTTATGGCACAAAATACATTCAGTACTTC
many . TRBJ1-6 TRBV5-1 CASSTGQTNSPLHF TGCGCCAGCAGCACCGGACAGACCAATTCACCCCTCCACTTT
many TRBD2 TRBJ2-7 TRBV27 CASSWTSGGDSSYEQYF TGTGCCAGCAGTTGGACTAGCGGGGGGGATAGCTCCTACGAGCAGTACTTC
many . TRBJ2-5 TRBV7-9 CASSSSTAYQETQYF TGTGCCAGCAGCTCCTCGACAGCGTACCAAGAGACCCAGTACTTC
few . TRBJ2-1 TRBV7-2 CASSPLRGAGMVEQFF TGTGCCAGCAGCCCACTCAGGGGAGCAGGGATGGTTGAGCAGTTCTTC
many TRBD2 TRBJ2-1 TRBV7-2 CASSLGRGAYNEQFF TGTGCCAGCAGCTTAGGGCGGGGGGCCTACAATGAGCAGTTCTTC
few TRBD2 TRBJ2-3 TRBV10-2 CASSESRAGGADTQYF TGCGCCAGCAGTGAGTCGAGGGCGGGGGGGGCAGATACGCAGTATTTT
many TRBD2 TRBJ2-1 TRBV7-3 CASSPYGGASAYNEQFF TGTGCCAGCAGCCCATACGGGGGGGCTAGCGCCTACAATGAGCAGTTCTTC
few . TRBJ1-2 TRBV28 CASSYDNPTQGSHYGYTF TGTGCCAGCAGTTATGACAATCCCACCCAGGGCTCCCACTATGGCTACACCTTC
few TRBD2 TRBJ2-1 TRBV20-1 CSAPRLAGGVYNEQFF TGCAGTGCGCCACGACTAGCGGGGGGGGTCTACAATGAGCAGTTCTTC
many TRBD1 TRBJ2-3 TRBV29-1 CSVGPTEGGGDTQYF TGCAGCGTTGGCCCCACAGAAGGGGGCGGGGATACGCAGTATTTT
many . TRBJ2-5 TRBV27 CASRYRDKETQYF TGTGCCAGCAGATACCGGGACAAGGAGACCCAGTACTTC
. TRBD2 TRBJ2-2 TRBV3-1 CASSRTSGGPTGELFF TGTGCCAGCAGCCGGACTAGCGGGGGTCCTACCGGGGAGCTGTTTTTT